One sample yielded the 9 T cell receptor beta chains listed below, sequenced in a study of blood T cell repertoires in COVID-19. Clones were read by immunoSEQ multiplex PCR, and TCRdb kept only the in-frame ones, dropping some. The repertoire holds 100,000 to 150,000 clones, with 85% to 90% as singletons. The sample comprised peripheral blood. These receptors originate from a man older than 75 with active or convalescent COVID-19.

This CDR3 is CAWSSGPTYEQYF. The CDR3 DNA reads as TGTGCCTGGTCCAGCGGTCCTACCTACGAGCAGTACTTC. The J gene is TRBJ2-7, the V gene TRBV30; possibly TRBD2 for D (5 bases). In germline, CDR1 is GTSNPN, CDR2 SVGIG (reference sequence). This CDR3 has 13 amino acids. V shed 5 bases and J shed 2 bases, with 13 bases lying between them. The full variable domain, completed using reference TRBV30 and TRBJ2-7, is SQTIHQWPATLVQPVGSPLSLECTVEGTSNPNLYWYRQAAGRGLQLLFYSVGIGQISSEVPQNLSASRPQDRQFILSSKKLLLSDSGFYLCAWSSGPTYEQYFGPGTRLTVT.

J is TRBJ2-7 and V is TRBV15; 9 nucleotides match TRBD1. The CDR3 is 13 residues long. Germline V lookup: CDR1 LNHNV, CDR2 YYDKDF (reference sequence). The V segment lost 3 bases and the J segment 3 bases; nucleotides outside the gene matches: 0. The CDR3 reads CATSRDRGYEQYF. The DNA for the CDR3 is TGTGCCACCAGCAGGGACAGGGGCTACGAGCAGTACTTC.

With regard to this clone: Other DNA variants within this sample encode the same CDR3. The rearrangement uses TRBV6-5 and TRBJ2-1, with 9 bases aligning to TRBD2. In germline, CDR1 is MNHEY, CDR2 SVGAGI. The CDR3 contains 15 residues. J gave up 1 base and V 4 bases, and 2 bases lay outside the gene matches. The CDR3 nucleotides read TGTGCCAGCAGTTTAAGCGGGGGGTCCTACAATGAGCAGTTCTTC. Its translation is CASSLSGGSYNEQFF.

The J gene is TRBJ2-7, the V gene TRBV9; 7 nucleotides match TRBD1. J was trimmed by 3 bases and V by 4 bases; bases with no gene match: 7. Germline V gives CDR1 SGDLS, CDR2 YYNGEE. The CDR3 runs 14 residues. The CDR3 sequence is CASSTHTGDYEQYF. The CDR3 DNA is TGTGCCAGCAGCACCCACACAGGGGACTACGAGCAGTACTTC.

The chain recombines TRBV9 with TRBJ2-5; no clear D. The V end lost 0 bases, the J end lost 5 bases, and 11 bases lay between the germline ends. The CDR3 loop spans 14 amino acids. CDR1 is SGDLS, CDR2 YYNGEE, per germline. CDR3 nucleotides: TGTGCCAGCAGCGTAGGCGGAGAGGAGGAGACCCAGTACTTC. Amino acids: CASSVGGEEETQYF.

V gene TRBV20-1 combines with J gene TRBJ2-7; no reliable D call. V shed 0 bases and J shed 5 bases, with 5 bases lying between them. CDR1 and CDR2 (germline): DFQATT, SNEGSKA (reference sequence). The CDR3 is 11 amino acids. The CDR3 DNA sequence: TGCAGTGCTAGAGATAGCAACGAGCAGTACTTC. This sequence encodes CSARDSNEQYF.

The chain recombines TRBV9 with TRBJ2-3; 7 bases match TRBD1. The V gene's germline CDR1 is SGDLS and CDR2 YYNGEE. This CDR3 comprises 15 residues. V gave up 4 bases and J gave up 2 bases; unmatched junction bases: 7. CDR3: CASSPLTGNTDTQYF. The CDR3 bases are TGTGCCAGCAGCCCCCTGACAGGGAACACAGATACGCAGTATTTT.

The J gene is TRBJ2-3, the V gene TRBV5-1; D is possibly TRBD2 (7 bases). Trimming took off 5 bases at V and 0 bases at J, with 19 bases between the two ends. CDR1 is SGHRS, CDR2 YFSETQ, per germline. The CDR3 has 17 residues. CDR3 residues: CASSLWGGGPSTDTQYF. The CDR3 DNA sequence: TGCGCCAGCAGTCTTTGGGGCGGGGGCCCTAGCACAGATACGCAGTATTTT.

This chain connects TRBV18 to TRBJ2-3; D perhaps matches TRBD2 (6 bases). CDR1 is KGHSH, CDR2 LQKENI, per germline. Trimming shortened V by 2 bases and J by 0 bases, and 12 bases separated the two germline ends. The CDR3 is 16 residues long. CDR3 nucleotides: TGTGCCAGCTCACCAGAGGTTGGGACTAGCACAGATACGCAGTATTTT. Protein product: CASSPEVGTSTDTQYF.